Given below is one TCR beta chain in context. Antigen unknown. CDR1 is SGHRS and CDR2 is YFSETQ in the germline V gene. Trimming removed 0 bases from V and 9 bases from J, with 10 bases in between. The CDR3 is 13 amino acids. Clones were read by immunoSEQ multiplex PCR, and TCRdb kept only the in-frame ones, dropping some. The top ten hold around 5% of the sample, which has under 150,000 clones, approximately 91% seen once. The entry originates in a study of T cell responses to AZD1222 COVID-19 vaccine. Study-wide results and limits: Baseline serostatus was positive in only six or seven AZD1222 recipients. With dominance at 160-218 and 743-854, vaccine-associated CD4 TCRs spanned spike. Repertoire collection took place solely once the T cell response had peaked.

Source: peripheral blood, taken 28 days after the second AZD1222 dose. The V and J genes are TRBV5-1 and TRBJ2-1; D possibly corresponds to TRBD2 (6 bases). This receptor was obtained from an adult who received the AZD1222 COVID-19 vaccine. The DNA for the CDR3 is TGCGCCAGCAGCTTGGGACTAGGAAGTGAGCAGTTCTTC. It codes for CASSLGLGSEQFF.